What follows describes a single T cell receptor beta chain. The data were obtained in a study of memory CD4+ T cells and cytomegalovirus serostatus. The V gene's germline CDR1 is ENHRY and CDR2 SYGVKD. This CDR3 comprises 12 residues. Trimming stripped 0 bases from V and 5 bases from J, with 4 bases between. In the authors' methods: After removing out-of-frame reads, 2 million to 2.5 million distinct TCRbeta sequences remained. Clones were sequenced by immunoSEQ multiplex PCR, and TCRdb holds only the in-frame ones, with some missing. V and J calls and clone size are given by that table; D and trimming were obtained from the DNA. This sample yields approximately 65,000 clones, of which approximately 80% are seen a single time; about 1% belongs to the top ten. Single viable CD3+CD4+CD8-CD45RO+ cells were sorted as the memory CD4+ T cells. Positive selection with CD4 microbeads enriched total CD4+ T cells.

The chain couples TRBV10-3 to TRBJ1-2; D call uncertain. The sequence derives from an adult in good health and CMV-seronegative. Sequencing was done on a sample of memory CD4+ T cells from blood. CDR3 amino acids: CAISESSYGYTF. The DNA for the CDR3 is TGTGCCATCAGTGAGTCATCTTATGGCTACACCTTC.